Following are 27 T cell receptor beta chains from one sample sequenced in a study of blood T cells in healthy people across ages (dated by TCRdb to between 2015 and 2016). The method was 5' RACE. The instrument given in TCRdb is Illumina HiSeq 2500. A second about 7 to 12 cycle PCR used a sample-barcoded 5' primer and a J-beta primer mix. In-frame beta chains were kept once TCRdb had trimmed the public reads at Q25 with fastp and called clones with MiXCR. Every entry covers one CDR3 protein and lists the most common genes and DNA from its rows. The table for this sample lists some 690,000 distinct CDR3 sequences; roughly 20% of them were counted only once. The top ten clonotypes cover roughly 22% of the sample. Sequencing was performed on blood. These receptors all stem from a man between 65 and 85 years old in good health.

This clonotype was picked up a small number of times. The CDR3 region is CASSVDLRRDTQYF. The CDR3 DNA follows: TGTGCCAGCAGCGTCGACCTAAGAAGGGATACGCAGTATTTT. The chain employs TRBV9 and TRBJ2-3; no firm D call. Trimming took off 2 bases at V and 6 bases at J, with 13 bases between the two ends. The CDR3 length is 14 residues. Germline CDR1 and CDR2: SGDLS and YYNGEE.

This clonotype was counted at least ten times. CDR3 coding DNA: TGCGCCAGCAGCCAAGGCCGGGACACGGTCATTCATACTACGCAGTATTTT. This gives the protein CASSQGRDTVIHTTQYF. V is TRBV4-1 and J is TRBJ2-3, with a weak D call TRBD1 (6 bases). The ends were cut back, 1 base at V and 8 bases at J, with 22 bases in the middle. The length of the CDR3 is 17 residues. The germline V gene encodes CDR1 MGHRA and CDR2 YSYEKL.

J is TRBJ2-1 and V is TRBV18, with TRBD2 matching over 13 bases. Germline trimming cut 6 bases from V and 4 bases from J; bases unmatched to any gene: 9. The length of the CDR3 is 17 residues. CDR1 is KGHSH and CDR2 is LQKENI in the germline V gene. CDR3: CASSPWTSGSPYNEQFF. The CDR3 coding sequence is TGTGCCAGCTCCCCCTGGACTAGCGGGAGCCCTTACAATGAGCAGTTCTTC.

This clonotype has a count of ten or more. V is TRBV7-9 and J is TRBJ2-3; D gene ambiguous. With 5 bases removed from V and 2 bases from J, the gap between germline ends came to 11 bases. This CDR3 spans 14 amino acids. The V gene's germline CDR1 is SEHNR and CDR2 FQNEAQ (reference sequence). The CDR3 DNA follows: TGTGCCAGCAGCGTCAGAGAACCCACAGATACGCAGTATTTT. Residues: CASSVREPTDTQYF.

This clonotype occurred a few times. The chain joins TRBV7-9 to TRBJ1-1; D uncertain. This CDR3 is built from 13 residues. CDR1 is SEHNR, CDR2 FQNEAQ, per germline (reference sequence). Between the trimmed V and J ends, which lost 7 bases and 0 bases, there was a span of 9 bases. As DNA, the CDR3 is TGTGCCAGCACCCTGGTCGTGAACACTGAAGCTTTCTTT. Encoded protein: CASTLVVNTEAFF.

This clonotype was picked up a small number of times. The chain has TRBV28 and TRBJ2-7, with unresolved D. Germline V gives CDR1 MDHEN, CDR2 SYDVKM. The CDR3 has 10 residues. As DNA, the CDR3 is TGTGCTTCGGGCCATTACGAGCAGTACTTC. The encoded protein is CASGHYEQYF.

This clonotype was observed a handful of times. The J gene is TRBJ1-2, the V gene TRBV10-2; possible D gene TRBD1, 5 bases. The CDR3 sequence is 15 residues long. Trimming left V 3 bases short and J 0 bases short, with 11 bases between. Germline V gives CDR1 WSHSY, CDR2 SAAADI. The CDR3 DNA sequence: TGCGCCAGCAGTGACAGGGCAGAAGCTAACTATGGCTACACCTTC. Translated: CASSDRAEANYGYTF.

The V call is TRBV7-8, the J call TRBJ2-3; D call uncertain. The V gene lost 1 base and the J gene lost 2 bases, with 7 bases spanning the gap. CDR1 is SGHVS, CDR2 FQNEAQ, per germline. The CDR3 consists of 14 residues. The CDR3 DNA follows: TGTGCCAGCAGCTTAGACAGATACACAGATACGCAGTATTTT. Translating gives CASSLDRYTDTQYF.

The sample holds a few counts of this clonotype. The CDR3 loop reads CSASDGGGNTEAFF. The CDR3 nucleotides read TGCAGTGCTAGTGACGGCGGGGGAAACACTGAAGCTTTCTTT. V gene TRBV20-1 combines with J gene TRBJ1-1; D possibly corresponds to TRBD1 (5 bases). V lost 3 bases, J lost 2 bases, and 13 bases lay in between. This CDR3 contains 14 residues. Germline lookup yields CDR1 DFQATT and CDR2 SNEGSKA (reference sequence).

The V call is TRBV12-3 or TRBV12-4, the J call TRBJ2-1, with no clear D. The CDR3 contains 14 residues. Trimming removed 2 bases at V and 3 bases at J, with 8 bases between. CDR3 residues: CASSLSDNYNEQFF. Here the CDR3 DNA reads TGTGCCAGCAGTTTATCCGACAACTACAATGAGCAGTTCTTC.

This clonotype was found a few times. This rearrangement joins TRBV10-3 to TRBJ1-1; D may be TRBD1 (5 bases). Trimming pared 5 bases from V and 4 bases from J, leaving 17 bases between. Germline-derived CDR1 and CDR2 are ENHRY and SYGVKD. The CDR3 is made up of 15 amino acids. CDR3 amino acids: CAISTPGSGGTEAFF. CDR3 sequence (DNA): TGTGCCATCAGTACTCCGGGATCTGGGGGCACTGAAGCTTTCTTT.

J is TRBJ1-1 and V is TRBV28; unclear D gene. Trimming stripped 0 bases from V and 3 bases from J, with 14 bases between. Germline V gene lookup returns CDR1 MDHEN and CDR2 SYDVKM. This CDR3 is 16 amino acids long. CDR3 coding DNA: TGTGCCAGCAGTTTATGGTCATCCGGCAGTCACACTGAAGCTTTCTTT. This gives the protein CASSLWSSGSHTEAFF. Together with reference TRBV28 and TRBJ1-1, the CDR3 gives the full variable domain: DVKVTQSSRYLVKRTGEKVFLECVQDMDHENMFWYRQDPGLGLRLIYFSYDVKMKEKGDIPEGYSVSREKKERFSLILESASTNQTSMYLCASSLWSSGSHTEAFFGQGTRLTVV.

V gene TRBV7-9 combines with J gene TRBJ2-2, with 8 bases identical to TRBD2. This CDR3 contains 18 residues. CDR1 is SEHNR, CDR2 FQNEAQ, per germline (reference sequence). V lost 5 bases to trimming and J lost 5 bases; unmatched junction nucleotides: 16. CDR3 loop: CASSQEVMGLGVTGELFF. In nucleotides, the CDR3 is TGTGCCAGCAGCCAGGAAGTTATGGGACTAGGAGTAACCGGGGAGCTGTTTTTT.

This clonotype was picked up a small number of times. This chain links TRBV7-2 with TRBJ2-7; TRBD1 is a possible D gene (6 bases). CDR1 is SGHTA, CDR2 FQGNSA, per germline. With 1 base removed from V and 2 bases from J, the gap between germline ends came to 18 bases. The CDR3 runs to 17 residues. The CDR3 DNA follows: TGTGCCAGCAGCTTAGGTGTCATCCGGGACAATGCCTACGAGCAGTACGTC. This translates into CASSLGVIRDNAYEQYV.

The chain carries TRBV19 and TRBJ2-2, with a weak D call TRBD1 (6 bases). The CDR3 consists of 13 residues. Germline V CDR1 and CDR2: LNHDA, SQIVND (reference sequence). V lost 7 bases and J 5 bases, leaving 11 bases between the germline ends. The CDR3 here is CASIQGITGELFF. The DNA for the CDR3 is TGTGCCAGTATACAGGGAATTACCGGGGAGCTGTTTTTT.

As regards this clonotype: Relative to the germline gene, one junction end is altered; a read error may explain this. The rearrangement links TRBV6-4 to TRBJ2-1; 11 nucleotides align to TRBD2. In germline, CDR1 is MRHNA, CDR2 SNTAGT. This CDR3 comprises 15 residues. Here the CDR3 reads CASRTLTSGSDERFF. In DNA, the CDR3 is TGTGCCAGCAGGACCCTTACTAGCGGGAGCGATGAGCGGTTCTTC.

The CDR3 loop is CASSLARVAGANEQFF. The CDR3 nucleotides are TGTGCCAGCAGCTTAGCCCGGGTAGCGGGAGCCAATGAGCAGTTCTTC. The chain is built from TRBV7-6 and TRBJ2-5; TRBD2 matches 9 bases. TRBJ2-1 explains the end of the DNA better; the J call may be wrong. The germline V gene has CDR1 SGHVS and CDR2 FNYEAQ. The CDR3 is 16 residues long.

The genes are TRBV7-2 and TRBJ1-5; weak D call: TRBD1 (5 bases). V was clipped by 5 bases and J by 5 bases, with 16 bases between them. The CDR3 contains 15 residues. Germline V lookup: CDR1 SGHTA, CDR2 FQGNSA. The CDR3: CASSAHGGSDQPQHF. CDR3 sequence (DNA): TGTGCCAGCAGCGCCCACGGGGGGAGCGATCAGCCCCAGCATTTT.

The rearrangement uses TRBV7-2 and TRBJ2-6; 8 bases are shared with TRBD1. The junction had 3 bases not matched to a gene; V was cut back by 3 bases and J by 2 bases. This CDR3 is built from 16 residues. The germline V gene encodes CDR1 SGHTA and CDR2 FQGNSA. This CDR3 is CASSFRTGPGANVLTF. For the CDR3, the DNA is TGTGCCAGCAGCTTTAGGACAGGGCCTGGGGCCAACGTCCTGACTTTC.

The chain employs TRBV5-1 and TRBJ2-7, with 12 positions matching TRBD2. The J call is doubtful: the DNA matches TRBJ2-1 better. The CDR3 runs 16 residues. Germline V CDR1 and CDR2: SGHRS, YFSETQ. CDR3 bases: TGCGCCAGCAGCGGTTCTAGCGGGGGGGCCCTCAATGAGCAGTTCTTC. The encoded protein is CASSGSSGGALNEQFF.

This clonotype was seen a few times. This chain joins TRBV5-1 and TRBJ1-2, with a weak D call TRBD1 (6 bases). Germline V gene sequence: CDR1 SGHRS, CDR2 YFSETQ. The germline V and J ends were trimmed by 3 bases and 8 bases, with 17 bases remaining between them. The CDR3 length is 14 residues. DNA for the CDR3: TGCGCCAGCAGCTCGACAGGATATGCGGAAGGCTACACCTTC. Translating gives CASSSTGYAEGYTF. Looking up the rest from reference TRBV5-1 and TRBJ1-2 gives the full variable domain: KAGVTQTPRYLIKTRGQQVTLSCSPISGHRSVSWYQQTPGQGLQFLFEYFSETQRNKGNFPGRFSGRQFSNSRSEMNVSTLELGDSALYLCASSSTGYAEGYTFGSGTRLTVV.

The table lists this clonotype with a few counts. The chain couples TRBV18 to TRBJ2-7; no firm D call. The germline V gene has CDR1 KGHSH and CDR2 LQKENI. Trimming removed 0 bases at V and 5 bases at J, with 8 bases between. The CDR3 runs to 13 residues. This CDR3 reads CASSPPAGHEQYF. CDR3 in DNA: TGTGCCAGCTCACCACCGGCAGGCCACGAGCAGTACTTC.

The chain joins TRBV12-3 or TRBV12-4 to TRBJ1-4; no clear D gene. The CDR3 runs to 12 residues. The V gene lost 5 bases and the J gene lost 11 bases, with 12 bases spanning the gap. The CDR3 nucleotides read TGTGCCAGCAGTATTTGGCGGGATAAACTGTTTTTT. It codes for CASSIWRDKLFF.

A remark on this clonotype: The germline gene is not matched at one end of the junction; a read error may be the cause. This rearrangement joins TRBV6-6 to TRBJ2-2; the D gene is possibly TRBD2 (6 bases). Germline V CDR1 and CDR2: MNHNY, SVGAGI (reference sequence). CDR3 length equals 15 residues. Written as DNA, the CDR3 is TGTGCCAGCAGTTACTCGGGGCTGAACACCGGGGGGCTGTTTTTT. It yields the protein CASSYSGLNTGGLFF.

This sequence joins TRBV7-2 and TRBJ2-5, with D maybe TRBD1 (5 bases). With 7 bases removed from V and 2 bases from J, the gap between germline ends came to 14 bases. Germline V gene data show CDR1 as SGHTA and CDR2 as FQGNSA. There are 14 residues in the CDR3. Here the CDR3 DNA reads TGTGCCAGCACCTTGATGGGGCAACAAGAGACCCAGTACTTC. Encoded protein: CASTLMGQQETQYF.

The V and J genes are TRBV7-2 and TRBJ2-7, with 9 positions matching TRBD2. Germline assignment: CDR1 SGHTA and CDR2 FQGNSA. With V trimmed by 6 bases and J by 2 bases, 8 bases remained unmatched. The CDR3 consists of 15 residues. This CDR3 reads CASRLSSGTTYEQYV. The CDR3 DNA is TGTGCCAGCAGACTATCTAGCGGGACTACCTACGAGCAGTACGTC.

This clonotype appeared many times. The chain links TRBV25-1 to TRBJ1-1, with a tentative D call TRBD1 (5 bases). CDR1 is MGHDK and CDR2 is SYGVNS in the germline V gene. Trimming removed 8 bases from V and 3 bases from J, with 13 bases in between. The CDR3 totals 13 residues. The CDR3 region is CASSRGGDTEAFF. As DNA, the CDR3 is TGTGCCAGCTCCCGGGGGGGGGACACTGAAGCTTTCTTT.